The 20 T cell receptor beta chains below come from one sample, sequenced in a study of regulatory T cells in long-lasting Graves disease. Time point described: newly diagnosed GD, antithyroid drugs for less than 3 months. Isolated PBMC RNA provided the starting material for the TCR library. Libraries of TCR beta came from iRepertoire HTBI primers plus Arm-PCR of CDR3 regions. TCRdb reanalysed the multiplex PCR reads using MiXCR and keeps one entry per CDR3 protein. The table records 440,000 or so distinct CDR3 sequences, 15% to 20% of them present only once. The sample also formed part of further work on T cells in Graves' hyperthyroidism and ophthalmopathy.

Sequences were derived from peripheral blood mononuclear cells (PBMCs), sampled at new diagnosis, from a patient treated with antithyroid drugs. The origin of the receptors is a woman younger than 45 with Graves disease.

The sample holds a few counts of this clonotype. For the CDR3, the DNA is TGTGCCAGCGGAGAATCGACGGGCTCGTGGGGCGAGCAGTACTTC. It codes for CASGESTGSWGEQYF. The chain couples TRBV28 to TRBJ2-7; D is unresolved. V shed 8 bases and J shed 6 bases, with 23 bases lying between them. The CDR3 covers 15 residues. Germline assignment: CDR1 MDHEN and CDR2 SYDVKM.

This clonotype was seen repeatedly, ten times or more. The CDR3 spells CASSFIRGPGELFF. The CDR3 DNA is TGTGCCAGCAGTTTCATCAGGGGTCCTGGGGAGCTGTTTTTT. The J gene is TRBJ2-2, the V gene TRBV12-3 or TRBV12-4, with D tentatively TRBD1 (6 bases). The CDR3 is 14 residues long. V was cut by 3 bases and J by 8 bases, with 13 bases left in between.

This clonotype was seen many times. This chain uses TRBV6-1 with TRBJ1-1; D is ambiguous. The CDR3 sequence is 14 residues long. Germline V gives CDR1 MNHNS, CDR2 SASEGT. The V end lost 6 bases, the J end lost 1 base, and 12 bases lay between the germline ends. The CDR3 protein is CASSLRVGNTEAFF. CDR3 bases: TGTGCCAGCAGCCTCCGGGTGGGGAACACTGAAGCTTTCTTT.

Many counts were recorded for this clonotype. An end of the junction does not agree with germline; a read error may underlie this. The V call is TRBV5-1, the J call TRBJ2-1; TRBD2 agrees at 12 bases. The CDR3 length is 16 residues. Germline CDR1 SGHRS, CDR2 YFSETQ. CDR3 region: CASSPSTSGSSAEQFF. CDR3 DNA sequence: TGTGCCAGCAGCCCATCGACTAGCGGGAGTTCGGCTGAGCAGTTCTTC.

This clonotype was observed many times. The CDR3 sequence: CASSELNGGTQYF. The CDR3 DNA reads as TGTGCCAGCAGTGAATTGAACGGAGGGACCCAGTACTTC. This sequence joins TRBV6-1 and TRBJ2-5; the D gene is possibly TRBD2 (5 bases). Germline V lookup: CDR1 MNHNS, CDR2 SASEGT. V was pared by 2 bases and J by 7 bases, with 11 bases between. The CDR3 totals 13 residues.

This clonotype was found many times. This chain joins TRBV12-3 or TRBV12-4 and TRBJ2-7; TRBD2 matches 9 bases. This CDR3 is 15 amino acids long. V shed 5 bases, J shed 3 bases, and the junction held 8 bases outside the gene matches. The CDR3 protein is CASSLQSGRRYEQYF. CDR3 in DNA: TGTGCCAGCAGTCTCCAAAGCGGGAGGCGCTACGAGCAGTACTTC.

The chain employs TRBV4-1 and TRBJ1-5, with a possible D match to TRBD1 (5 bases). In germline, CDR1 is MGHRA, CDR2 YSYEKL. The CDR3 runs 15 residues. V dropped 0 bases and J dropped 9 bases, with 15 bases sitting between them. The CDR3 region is CASSQDLTGVRPQHF. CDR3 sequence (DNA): TGCGCCAGCAGCCAAGATCTCACAGGCGTTCGGCCCCAGCATTTT.

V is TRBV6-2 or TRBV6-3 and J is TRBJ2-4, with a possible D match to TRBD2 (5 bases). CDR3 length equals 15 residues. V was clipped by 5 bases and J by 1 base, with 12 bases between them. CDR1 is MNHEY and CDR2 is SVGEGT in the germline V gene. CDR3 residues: CASSPGFVAKNIQYF. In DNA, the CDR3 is TGTGCCAGCAGTCCGGGATTCGTGGCCAAAAACATTCAGTACTTC.

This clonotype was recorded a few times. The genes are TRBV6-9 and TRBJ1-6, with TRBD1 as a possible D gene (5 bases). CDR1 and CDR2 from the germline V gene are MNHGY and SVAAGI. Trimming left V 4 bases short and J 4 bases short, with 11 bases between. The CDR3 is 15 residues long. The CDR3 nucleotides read TGTGCCAGCAGTTCCAGGGATTCTTATAATTCACCCCTCCACTTT. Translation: CASSSRDSYNSPLHF.

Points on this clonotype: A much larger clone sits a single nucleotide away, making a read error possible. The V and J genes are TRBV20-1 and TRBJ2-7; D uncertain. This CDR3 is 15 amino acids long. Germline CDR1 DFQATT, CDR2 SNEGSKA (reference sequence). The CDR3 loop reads CSARPRPQGLYEPYF. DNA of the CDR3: TGCAGTGCTAGGCCAAGACCTCAAGGCCTCTACGAGCCGTACTTC.

The CDR3 here is CASSYWGPPALHGTSGRGYNEQFF. CDR3 DNA sequence: TGTGCCAGCAGTTACTGGGGACCTCCAGCTCTTCACGGGACTAGCGGGAGAGGCTACAATGAGCAGTTCTTC. V is TRBV6-2 or TRBV6-3 and J is TRBJ2-1, with 14 bases identical to TRBD2. Germline CDR1 reads MNHEY; CDR2 reads SVGEGT. V lost 1 base, J lost 3 bases, and 23 bases stayed unmatched. The CDR3 is 24 residues long.

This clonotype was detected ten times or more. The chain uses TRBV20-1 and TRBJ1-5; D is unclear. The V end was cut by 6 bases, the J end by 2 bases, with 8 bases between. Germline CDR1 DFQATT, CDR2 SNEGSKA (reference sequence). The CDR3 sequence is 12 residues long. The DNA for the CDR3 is TGCAGTGCGGCCGGGGGCAATCAGCCCCAGCATTTT. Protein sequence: CSAAGGNQPQHF.

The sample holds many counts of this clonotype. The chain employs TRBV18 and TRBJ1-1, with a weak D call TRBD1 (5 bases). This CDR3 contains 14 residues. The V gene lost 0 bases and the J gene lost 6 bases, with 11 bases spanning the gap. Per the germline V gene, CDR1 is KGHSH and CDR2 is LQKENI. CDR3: CASSPPSRGAEAFF. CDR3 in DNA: TGTGCCAGCTCACCACCGTCGCGGGGGGCTGAAGCTTTCTTT.

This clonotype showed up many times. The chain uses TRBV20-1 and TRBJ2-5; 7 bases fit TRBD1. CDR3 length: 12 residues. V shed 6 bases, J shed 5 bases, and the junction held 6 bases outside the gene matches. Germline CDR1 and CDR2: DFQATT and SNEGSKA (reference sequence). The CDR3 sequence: CSAQDRLETQYF. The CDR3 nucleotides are TGCAGTGCCCAGGACAGGCTGGAGACCCAGTACTTC.

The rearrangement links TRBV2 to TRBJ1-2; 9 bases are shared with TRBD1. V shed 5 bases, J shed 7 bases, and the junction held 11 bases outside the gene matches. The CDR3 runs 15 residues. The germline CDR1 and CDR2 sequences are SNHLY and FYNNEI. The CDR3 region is CASSLSGTGSTGYTF. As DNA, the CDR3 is TGTGCCAGCAGTTTATCCGGGACAGGGTCGACTGGCTACACCTTC.

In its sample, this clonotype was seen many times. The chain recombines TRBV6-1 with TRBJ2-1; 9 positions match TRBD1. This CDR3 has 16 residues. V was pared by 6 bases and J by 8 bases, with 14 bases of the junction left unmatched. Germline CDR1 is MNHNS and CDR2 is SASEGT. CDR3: CASSDEGTGTKDEQFF. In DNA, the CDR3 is TGTGCCAGCAGCGACGAAGGGACAGGGACGAAGGATGAGCAGTTCTTC.

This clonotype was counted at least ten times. The CDR3 coding sequence is TGTGCCAGCACCCGAGGTGTGGGGTCGAACTATGGCTACACCTTC. This encodes CASTRGVGSNYGYTF. V usage is TRBV3-1 and J usage is TRBJ1-2; D ambiguous. Germline CDR1 reads LGHDT; CDR2 reads YNNKEL (reference sequence). The CDR3 consists of 15 residues. The V end was cut by 7 bases, the J end by 2 bases, with 17 bases between. Supplemented by reference TRBV3-1 and TRBJ1-2, the full variable domain reads DTAVSQTPKYLVTQMGNDKSIKCEQNLGHDTMYWYKQDSKKFLKIMFSYNNKELIINETVPNRFSPKSPDKAHLNLHINSLELGDSAVYFCASTRGVGSNYGYTFGSGTRLTVV.

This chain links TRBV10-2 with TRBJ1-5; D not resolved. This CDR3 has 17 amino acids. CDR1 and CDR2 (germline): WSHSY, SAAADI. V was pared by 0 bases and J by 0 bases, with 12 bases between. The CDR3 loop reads CASSESRAYYSNQPQHF. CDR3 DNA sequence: TGCGCCAGCAGTGAGTCCCGGGCCTATTATAGCAATCAGCCCCAGCATTTT.

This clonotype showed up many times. Here the CDR3 DNA reads TGTGCCAGCAGCCCTCCCGGGGAGCTGTTTTTT. Protein: CASSPPGELFF. The chain carries TRBV11-2 and TRBJ2-2; D unclear. The CDR3 runs 11 residues. Trimming shortened V by 5 bases and J by 6 bases, and 4 bases separated the two germline ends. CDR1 and CDR2 from the germline V gene are SGHAT and FQNNGV.

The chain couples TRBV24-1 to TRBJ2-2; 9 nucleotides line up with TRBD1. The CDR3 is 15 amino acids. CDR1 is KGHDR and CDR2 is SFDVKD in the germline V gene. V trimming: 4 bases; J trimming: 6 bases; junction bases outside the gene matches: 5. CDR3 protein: CATSDRQGGSGELFF. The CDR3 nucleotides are TGTGCCACCAGTGACAGACAGGGGGGTTCCGGGGAGCTGTTTTTT.